One sample yielded the 22 T cell receptor beta chains listed below, sequenced in a study of tumor-infiltrating lymphocytes in primary liver carcinoma. Unsorted bulk tissue of roughly 20-34 mg yielded co-extracted RNA and DNA. Making TCR beta cDNA involved roughly 500 ng total RNA and a constant-region primer. Researchers made the TCR beta libraries by running three nested multiplex PCR rounds with slightly modified ARM-PCR. The first two PCR rounds used TRBV1-TRBV30 primers with a Cbeta primer, around 10 cycles each. MiXCR, run by TCRdb on the multiplex PCR reads, gives a single entry per CDR3 protein. The sample includes approximately 76,000 distinct CDR3 sequences, 71% of them seen just once. Sequencing used liver tumor tissue from sampling region 4. Subset described: tumor region T4, right-lateral pole. These receptors were collected from a woman aged 55-70 years with primary liver carcinoma and hepatitis B virus infection.

With regard to this clonotype: The junction differs from germline at one of its ends, possibly a read error. V usage is TRBV29-1 and J usage is TRBJ1-3; no firm D call. The CDR3 spans 15 residues. CDR1 and CDR2 (germline): SQVTM, ANQGSEA. In DNA form, the CDR3 reads TGCAGCATTGGAGGTAGTACAGACTCTGGAAACACCATACATTTT. This translates into CSIGGSTDSGNTIHF.

For this clonotype: A much larger clone lies one base from this, so it may be a read error. The chain recombines TRBV5-1 with TRBJ2-6; TRBD1 is a possible D gene (6 bases). The length of the CDR3 is 15 residues. From germline, CDR1 is SGHRS and CDR2 YFSETQ. CDR3 nucleotide sequence: TGCGCCGGCAGCTTGACCTCAGGGGTAGCCAACGTCCTGACTTTC. Translating it yields CAGSLTSGVANVLTF. The full variable domain, rest sourced from reference TRBV5-1 and TRBJ2-6, is KAGVTQTPRYLIKTRGQQVTLSCSPISGHRSVSWYQQTPGQGLQFLFEYFSETQRNKGNFPGRFSGRQFSNSRSEMNVSTLELGDSALYLCAGSLTSGVANVLTFGAGSRLTVL.

Turning to this clonotype: The CDR3 ends on some other residue instead of the conserved phenylalanine or tryptophan, so this is likely a read error. The J gene is TRBJ2-5, the V gene TRBV6-1; 10 bases agree with TRBD1. This CDR3 is 15 amino acids long. V shed 10 bases, J shed 5 bases, and the junction held 13 bases outside the gene matches. CDR1 and CDR2 from the germline V gene are MNHNS and SASEGT. CDR3 bases: TGTGCCACAAGCCCAAGGACAGGGGGGTCGGAGACCCAGTACTAC. Protein: CATSPRTGGSETQYY.

As regards this clonotype: The junction does not match germline at one end; this may be a read error. The chain links TRBV14 to TRBJ2-3; D is possibly TRBD1 (5 bases). Germline V gene data show CDR1 as SGHDN and CDR2 as FVKESK. CDR3 length: 15 amino acids. The CDR3 DNA follows: TGTGCCAGCAGCCAAGATCGACAGAGCACAGAAACGCATTATTTT. Amino acids: CASSQDRQSTETHYF.

A few counts support this clonotype. The chain is built from TRBV19 and TRBJ2-2; 7 nucleotides line up with TRBD1. CDR1 is LNHDA, CDR2 SQIVND, per germline (reference sequence). This CDR3 spans 17 amino acids. V lost 2 bases and J lost 0; bases outside the gene matches: 6. CDR3 nucleotides: TGTGCCAGTAGTATATGGCGGACAGGCCCGAACACCGGGGAGCTGTTTTTT. Translated, it gives CASSIWRTGPNTGELFF.

Note on this clonotype: An end of the junction does not agree with germline; a read error may underlie this. CDR3 region: CASSLGLAGPSGANILTF. DNA for the CDR3: TGTGCCAGCAGCTTAGGACTAGCGGGCCCCTCTGGGGCCAACATCCTGACTTTC. The chain is built from TRBV7-9 and TRBJ2-6; TRBD2 aligns across 10 bases. CDR3 length: 18 amino acids. Germline V lookup: CDR1 SEHNR, CDR2 FQNEAQ (reference sequence).

This clonotype came up once. V is TRBV11-2 and J is TRBJ2-7; 14 bases align to TRBD2. V was pared by 5 bases and J by 4 bases, with 10 bases of the junction left unmatched. Germline V gives CDR1 SGHAT, CDR2 FQNNGV. This CDR3 comprises 17 residues. The CDR3 sequence: CASSRRLAGGPGYEQYF. CDR3 in DNA: TGTGCCAGCAGCAGGAGACTAGCGGGAGGGCCGGGGTACGAGCAGTACTTC.

For this clonotype: A much larger clonotype is one base distant, so this may be a read error. The rearrangement joins TRBV7-8 to TRBJ1-3, with 7 nucleotides matching TRBD1. J gave up 0 bases and V 5 bases, and 4 bases lay outside the gene matches. The CDR3 totals 15 residues. The V gene's germline CDR1 is SGHVS and CDR2 FQNEAQ. CDR3 sequence (DNA): TGTGCCAGCAGCCCTGGACAGGCCTCTGGAAACACCATATATTTT. Amino acid sequence: CASSPGQASGNTIYF.

This clonotype was detected once. The CDR3 end shows no conserved phenylalanine or tryptophan, and so a read error is likely. The chain carries TRBV5-1 and TRBJ1-5; 7 nucleotides agree with TRBD1. This CDR3 has 14 amino acids. The germline V gene encodes CDR1 SGHRS and CDR2 YFSETQ. Here the CDR3 reads CASSPATGFPPQHL. The CDR3 DNA sequence: TGCGCTAGCAGCCCTGCGACAGGGTTCCCGCCCCAGCATCTT.

V is TRBV5-6 and J is TRBJ1-4, with D tentatively TRBD1 (6 bases). Germline CDR1 is SGHDT and CDR2 is YYEEEE. The germline V and J ends were trimmed by 3 bases and 8 bases, with 14 bases remaining between them. The CDR3 is 14 residues long. CDR3 nucleotide sequence: TGTGCCAGCAGCTCCGGACAGAGGAACGAAAAACTGTTTTTT. It translates to CASSSGQRNEKLFF.

In regard to this clonotype: Sequence at one end of the junction differs from germline and may be a read error. The chain uses TRBV11-2 and TRBJ2-2; either TRBD1 or TRBD2 may fit D (5 bases each). The germline V gene encodes CDR1 SGHAT and CDR2 FQNNGV. The CDR3 runs 13 residues. CDR3 coding DNA: TGTACCAGGAGCACCAGGGCGGGCGGGGAGCTGTTTTTT. This sequence encodes CTRSTRAGGELFF.

On this clonotype: This could be a read error, since a much larger clone is one nucleotide away. The chain links TRBV5-1 to TRBJ2-7, with D possibly being TRBD2 (6 bases). The germline V gene encodes CDR1 SGHRS and CDR2 YFSETQ. The V end was cut by 0 bases, the J end by 2 bases, with 15 bases between. The CDR3 is 16 amino acids. CDR3 coding DNA: TGCGCCAGCAGCTTGGATGGACGGGGGTTGGCCTACGAGCAGTACTTC. Its protein is CASSLDGRGLAYEQYF.

Regarding this clonotype: Likely a read error: the CDR3 ends without its conserved phenylalanine or tryptophan. The genes are TRBV29-1 and TRBJ2-4; 8 bases align to TRBD1. CDR1 and CDR2 from the germline V gene are SQVTM and ANQGSEA. The length of the CDR3 is 14 residues. The CDR3: CSVWTGTQGNIQYS. The CDR3 DNA reads as TGCAGTGTCTGGACAGGGACACAGGGAAACATTCAGTACTCC.

Comment on this clonotype: Germline and junction disagree at one end, which may indicate a read error. Here the CDR3 DNA reads TGCGCCAGCAGCACCCAACTAGCGGGACCTAACAATGGGCAGTTCTTC. Translating gives CASSTQLAGPNNGQFF. This chain connects TRBV5-1 to TRBJ2-1; the match to TRBD2 covers 10 bases. The germline gives CDR1 SGHRS, CDR2 YFSETQ. The CDR3 is 16 residues long.

A word on this clonotype: Because it lacks the conserved phenylalanine or tryptophan at the end, this CDR3 is likely a read error. DNA of the CDR3: TGCAGCGTTGAGGAAACCCAGGGCGGGATAAATGAGCAGTTCCTC. It specifies CSVEETQGGINEQFL. V is TRBV29-1 and J is TRBJ2-1, with D possibly matching TRBD2 (6 bases). Trimming left V 3 bases short and J 7 bases short, with 19 bases between. Germline V CDR1 and CDR2: SQVTM, ANQGSEA. This CDR3 comprises 15 residues.

This clonotype was seen only once. A much bigger clone sits one base away, suggesting this may be a read error. The rearrangement links TRBV7-3 to TRBJ2-1; the D gene is possibly TRBD2 (6 bases). The CDR3 loop spans 15 amino acids. Germline loops: CDR1 SGHTA, CDR2 FQGTGA. The V gene lost 5 bases and the J gene lost 1 base, with 12 bases spanning the gap. CDR3 bases: TGTGCCAGCAGCCCCGGGAGTAGATCCTACAATGAGCAGTTCTTC. The encoded protein is CASSPGSRSYNEQFF.

To note about this clonotype: A single base separates this from a much larger clone, so it may be a read error. This chain joins TRBV28 and TRBJ2-7, with D possibly matching TRBD2 (6 bases). The CDR3 has 14 amino acids. The germline CDR1 and CDR2 sequences are MDHEN and SYDVKM. The CDR3 loop reads CAGSFIGGTYEQYF. The CDR3, as DNA: TGTGCCGGCAGTTTCATCGGCGGGACCTACGAGCAGTACTTC.

This clonotype was seen only once. One end of the junction is discordant with germline, which a read error may explain. This sequence joins TRBV11-2 and TRBJ2-1; D not certain. CDR1 is SGHAT, CDR2 FQNNGV, per germline. The CDR3 has 13 amino acids. The CDR3 DNA is TGTGTCAGCACCTTATTGCAGAGCGATGAGCAGTTCTTC. Translated, it gives CVSTLLQSDEQFF.

On this clonotype: No conserved phenylalanine or tryptophan ends this CDR3, so it is likely a read error. Because the CDR3's place on the DNA is in doubt, the DNA is left out and the CDR3 is given as listed by TCRdb. The rearrangement links TRBV11-3 to TRBJ2-1. Germline V gene lookup returns CDR1 SGHNT and CDR2 YENEEA. The CDR3 is made up of 12 amino acids, end residues included. CDR3 protein: CASSLNANERFL.

In regard to this clonotype: A junction boundary mismatches the germline segment, possibly from a read error. CDR3 DNA: TGTGCCAGCAGCCGTAGCTCCCACATTGAGCAGCTCTTC. Protein product: CASSRSSHIEQLF. The V and J genes are TRBV12-3 or TRBV12-4 and TRBJ2-1; no reliable D call. The CDR3 extends over 13 amino acids.

This clonotype was detected ten times or more. The chain links TRBV12-3 or TRBV12-4 to TRBJ2-5; no clear D. The CDR3 runs 15 residues. V was cut by 3 bases and J by 2 bases, with 13 bases left in between. The CDR3 region is CASSLATHGQETQYF. Here the CDR3 DNA reads TGTGCCAGCAGTTTGGCTACCCACGGGCAAGAGACCCAGTACTTC.

Worth noting for this clonotype: The junction and the germline gene differ at one end; a read error may be behind it. The V call is TRBV6-1, the J call TRBJ2-7; perhaps D is TRBD1 or TRBD2 (7 bases each). CDR1 is MNHNS and CDR2 is SASEGT in the germline V gene. The CDR3 has 15 amino acids. The CDR3 sequence is CASSEGSRGGYEQYF. CDR3 in DNA: TGTGCCAGTAGTGAAGGTAGCAGGGGGGGCTACGAGCAGTACTTC.